The rows below give T cell receptor beta chains drawn from one sample of a study of blood T cell repertoires in COVID-19. This table comes from immunoSEQ multiplex PCR, and its TCRdb copy is limited to in-frame clones, with some not included. The sample holds some 96,000 clones, about 90% seen once. Sequencing was done on a sample of peripheral blood. These receptors originate from a man aged 25 to 40 in a cohort sampled during active COVID-19. Each CDR3 is given with its conserved first and last residue. Each record gives: D gene, J gene, V gene, clone size, CDR3 DNA, CDR3 protein. A D gene is named only where the DNA matches it firmly. Clone size appears in some rows only: once, few, many, or a class for an expanded clone.

TRBD2 | TRBJ2-5 | TRBV7-9 | . | TGTGCCAGCAGCTTAGTTAGCGGGGGTGAGACCCAGTACTTC | CASSLVSGGETQYF
TRBD1 | TRBJ1-3 | TRBV19 | . | TGTGCCAGTAGTAAGGACGGGACAGGGAGCTCTGGAAACACCATATATTTT | CASSKDGTGSSGNTIYF
TRBD2 | TRBJ2-7 | TRBV5-4 | . | TGTGCCAGCAGCTTATCCGGGACTAGCGGCTACGAGCAGTACTTC | CASSLSGTSGYEQYF
TRBD1 | TRBJ1-2 | TRBV6-4 | . | TGTGCCAGCAGGGACCCGGACAGGACCTCTCGCGGGGGCTACACCTTC | CASRDPDRTSRGGYTF
. | TRBJ2-5 | TRBV2 | . | TGTGCCAGCAGTGCCGAGGCGGGACTGGCCCAAGAGACCCAGTACTTC | CASSAEAGLAQETQYF
TRBD1 | TRBJ2-1 | TRBV10-3 | . | TGTGCCATCAGTGAGTCGGGACAGCTGTTAGATGAGCAGTTCTTC | CAISESGQLLDEQFF
TRBD1 | TRBJ1-5 | TRBV28 | . | TGTGCCAGCAGTTATCCGGGACAGTCTAATCAGCCCCAGCATTTT | CASSYPGQSNQPQHF
TRBD2 | TRBJ2-7 | TRBV29-1 | . | TGCAGCGTTGGAGGGAGGGCTAGCTCCTACGAGCAGTACTTC | CSVGGRASSYEQYF
TRBD2 | TRBJ2-6 | TRBV11-3 | . | TGTGCCAGCGCCTCGGGGGGGCGAGGTGGGGCCAACGTCCTGACTTTC | CASASGGRGGANVLTF
TRBD1 | TRBJ1-1 | TRBV28 | . | TGTGCCAGCAGGACAGGGTGGGGACTGACTGAAGCTTTCTTT | CASRTGWGLTEAFF
. | TRBJ2-6 | TRBV7-9 | . | TGTGCCAGCAGCTTGTCCAGGGCCCCTGGGGCCAACGTCCTGACTTTC | CASSLSRAPGANVLTF
. | TRBJ2-1 | TRBV21-1 | . | TGTGCCAGCAGCAAAGAACTCAGGGGCCAGGGCTACAATGAGCAGTTCTTC | CASSKELRGQGYNEQFF
. | TRBJ1-2 | TRBV29-1 | . | TGCAGCGTTATAATGCAGGGAAGCTATGGCTACACCTTC | CSVIMQGSYGYTF
. | TRBJ1-4 | TRBV18 | . | TGTGCCAGCTCACCAACGAGGGGCGGGGCTAATGAAAAACTGTTTTTT | CASSPTRGGANEKLFF
TRBD1 | TRBJ1-2 | TRBV6-6 | . | TGTGCCAGCAGTTCCTTCGACAGGGGTAGTGGCTACACCTTC | CASSSFDRGSGYTF
TRBD1 | TRBJ1-1 | TRBV9 | few | TGTGCCAGCAGCGTGGGACAGGGTGCGGCCCAAGCTTTCTTT | CASSVGQGAAQAFF
. | TRBJ1-5 | TRBV27 | . | TGTGCCAGCAGTTCAGGGGTGGCGGGCAATCAGCCCCAGCATTTT | CASSSGVAGNQPQHF
TRBD1 | TRBJ2-2 | TRBV13 | . | TGTGCCAGCAGGACGCCGATCAGGGGGTACGGGGAGCTGTTTTTT | CASRTPIRGYGELFF
TRBD1 | TRBJ2-7 | TRBV4-1 | . | TGCGCCAGCAGCTACCGGGACAGCAGTACCTACGAGCAGTACTTC | CASSYRDSSTYEQYF
. | TRBJ2-3 | TRBV19 | . | TGTGCCAGTAGTATAGATTACGCCGCGGGGGCTTTAGATACGCAGTATTTT | CASSIDYAAGALDTQYF
. | TRBJ1-1 | TRBV6-1 | . | TGTGCCAGCAGTGAATTGGGCAGGAACACTGAAGCTTTCTTT | CASSELGRNTEAFF
. | TRBJ1-3 | TRBV4-1 | . | TGCGCCAGCAGCCAAGATCCCCCCCGGACGGAACACGGGGTCATATATTTT | CASSQDPPRTEHGVIYF
. | TRBJ2-1 | TRBV5-1 | once | TGCGCCAGCAGCTTGACTAGCAGGAGAGACAATGAGCAGTTCTTC | CASSLTSRRDNEQFF
TRBD1 | TRBJ1-6 | TRBV3-1/TRBV3-2 | many | TGTGCCAGCAGCAGTCGACAGGGGGCAAGTAATTCACCCCTCCACTTT | CASSSRQGASNSPLHF
TRBD1 | TRBJ1-2 | TRBV11-2 | . | TGTGCCAGCAGCTTAGTGGCAGGGGGTGAGGGCTACACCTTC | CASSLVAGGEGYTF
. | TRBJ2-3 | TRBV25-1 | . | TGTGCCAGCAGTCAGACAGTGGTGGATACGCAGTATTTT | CASSQTVVDTQYF
. | TRBJ1-5 | TRBV7-9 | . | TGTGCCAGCAGTCCGATTTCCGGGGCCCAGCATTTT | CASSPISGAQHF
TRBD1 | TRBJ2-5 | TRBV7-9 | . | TGTGCCAGCAGCGGACAGGTCCAAGAGACCCAGTACTTC | CASSGQVQETQYF
. | TRBJ1-1 | TRBV6-2/TRBV6-3 | . | TGTGCCAGCAGTCCAGACAACGAACCTATGAACACTGAAGCTTTCTTT | CASSPDNEPMNTEAFF
. | TRBJ1-1 | TRBV5-1 | once | TGCGCCAGCAGCTTGGCCGCAGGGAGGGTCTCTGAAGCTTTCTTT | CASSLAAGRVSEAFF
TRBD2 | TRBJ2-2 | TRBV3-1/TRBV3-2 | . | TGTGCCAGCAGCCAGACTAGCGGGGTTTTGGACACCGGGGAGCTGTTTTTT | CASSQTSGVLDTGELFF
. | TRBJ1-1 | TRBV7-9 | . | TGTGCCAGCAGTCTACAGGGTGGGGACACTGAAGCTTTCTTT | CASSLQGGDTEAFF
TRBD2 | TRBJ2-1 | TRBV25-1 | . | TGTGCCAGCACCCTAGCGGGGGACAATGAGCAGTTCTTC | CASTLAGDNEQFF
. | TRBJ1-2 | TRBV10-3 | . | TGTGCCATCAGTGGCCTACCTGCCCCCTATGGCTACACCTTC | CAISGLPAPYGYTF
TRBD1 | TRBJ2-2 | TRBV2 | . | TGTGCCAGCAGGGAGGACAGGGACACCGGGGAGCTGTTTTTT | CASREDRDTGELFF
TRBD1 | TRBJ2-3 | TRBV28 | . | TGTGCCAGCAGCCGACGGACAGGGAGCACAGATACGCAGTATTTT | CASSRRTGSTDTQYF
. | TRBJ1-5 | TRBV28 | . | TGTGCCAGCAGTTCGTCGGTTCCTAGCAATCAGCCCCAGCATTTT | CASSSSVPSNQPQHF
. | TRBJ1-6 | TRBV5-6 | . | TGTGCCAGCATCGAAAGGGAGGGCTCACCCCTCCACTTT | CASIEREGSPLHF
. | TRBJ1-1 | TRBV5-4 | few | TGTGCCAGCAGCTCCCCGGGACTCTTCTTCGGGGAGGCTTTCTTT | CASSSPGLFFGEAFF
TRBD2 | TRBJ2-5 | TRBV5-4 | . | TGTGCCAGCAGCTTGGGTTATCGTGCGGGGGGGCCCTCTGTGACCCAGTACTTC | CASSLGYRAGGPSVTQYF
TRBD2 | TRBJ2-7 | TRBV25-1 | . | TGTGCCAGCAGTGACATTAGCGGGGGACCCTCCTACGAGCAGTACTTC | CASSDISGGPSYEQYF
. | TRBJ2-3 | TRBV18 | . | TGTGCCAGCTCGCCCCTCCAGGATACGCAGTATTTT | CASSPLQDTQYF
TRBD2 | TRBJ2-3 | TRBV18 | once | TGTGCCAGCTCTTCGACAAATCACGGCGGGGGAGGCACAGATACGCAGTATTTT | CASSSTNHGGGGTDTQYF
. | TRBJ1-2 | TRBV9 | . | TGTGCCAGCAGCGGCACAGGGTGGGGCTACACCTTC | CASSGTGWGYTF
TRBD2 | TRBJ2-3 | TRBV6-4 | . | TGTGCCAGCAGTGACTCTAGCGGGGGCACAGATACGCAGTATTTT | CASSDSSGGTDTQYF
. | TRBJ1-5 | TRBV5-6 | . | TGTGCCAGCAGCTTGAATGGGGGGAATCAGCCCCAGCATTTT | CASSLNGGNQPQHF
. | TRBJ1-2 | TRBV30 | . | TGTGCCTGGAATCCAGGTACTAACTATGGCTACACCTTC | CAWNPGTNYGYTF